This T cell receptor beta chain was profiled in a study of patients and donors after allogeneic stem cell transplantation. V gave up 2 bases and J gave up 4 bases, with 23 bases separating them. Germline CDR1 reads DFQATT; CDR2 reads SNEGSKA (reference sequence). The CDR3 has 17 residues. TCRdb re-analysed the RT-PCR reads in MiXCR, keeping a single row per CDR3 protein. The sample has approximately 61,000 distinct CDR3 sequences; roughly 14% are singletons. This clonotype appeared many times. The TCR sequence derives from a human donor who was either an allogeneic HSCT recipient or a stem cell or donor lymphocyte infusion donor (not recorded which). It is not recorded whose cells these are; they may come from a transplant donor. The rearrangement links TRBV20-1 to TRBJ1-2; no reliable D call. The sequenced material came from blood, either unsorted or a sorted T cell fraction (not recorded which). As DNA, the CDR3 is TGCAGTGCTAGATTAAGACTTAGGGTGTTGGGTGGCTATGGCTACACCTTC. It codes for CSARLRLRVLGGYGYTF.